The following is a T cell receptor (beta chain) sequence with its context. The antigen remains undetermined. Primers included in the PCR were 60 Vbeta and 13 Jbeta primers. Clones were sequenced by immunoSEQ multiplex PCR, and TCRdb holds only the in-frame ones, with some missing. The data contain about 100,000 clones, 60% to 75% of them seen just once; the ten biggest clones take up about 10%. Germline V lookup: CDR1 MNHEY, CDR2 SMNVEV (reference sequence). The CDR3 runs 15 residues. V was clipped by 4 bases and J by 7 bases; unmatched bases: 8. This sample stems from a study of cytomegalovirus exposure and HLA in healthy donors. Findings of the study overall: Most TCR sequences were seen very rarely across donors, but some public TCRs occurred in many. As a later analysis showed, several of the most significant clusters appeared to be linked to common viral pathogens. Some V segments (TRBV6-2 and TRBV6-3 among them) were excluded as indistinguishable.

Sequenced sample: PBMCs. The genes are TRBV27 and TRBJ1-2, with TRBD1 matching over 11 bases. This TCR derives from a man aged 45-65 years in good health and CMV-seronegative. The CDR3, as DNA: TGTGCCAGCAGTTCCTCCGGGACAGGGGGGGGTGGCTACACCTTC. This sequence encodes CASSSSGTGGGGYTF.